This TCR beta chain was sequenced during a study of blood T cell repertoires in COVID-19 (dated by TCRdb to between 2020 and 2021). Study-wide context: Samples from collaborators originated in the United States, Italy and Spain and spanned both the acute and convalescent phases of COVID-19. The prospective study material was composed of cDNA or gDNA derived from T cells, B-cell-depleted T cells, or PBMCs. The dataset comprised deeply sampled blood TCRbeta repertoires from subjects exposed to, actively infected with, or recovered from COVID-19. The repertoires were made available in a free public database intended to serve as a resource for research on the immune response to SARS-CoV-2. Samples were obtained from the ongoing ImmuneRACE study (first 160 participants) and from about 1,300 subjects provided by 6 global collaborators. The sample metadata nearly always contained a de-identified subject ID, COVID-19 status, age in years and sex. Where HLA class I and class II types were available, the types were taken from metadata supplied by the sample provider, not from assay-based typing. Study-level results and caveats: The amount of clinical and demographic metadata varied by source and participant and was provided uncurated.

V was cut back by 8 bases and J by 0 bases, leaving a gap of 13 bases between them. In the germline V gene (reference sequence), CDR1 corresponds to LNHDA and CDR2 to SQIVND. From the cysteine up to the phenylalanine, the CDR3 has a length of 14 residues. Kept here is only the CDR3 DNA, which spans 42 bases and is read in frame from base 1. The collaborating institutions used their own protocols to collect whole blood in K2EDTA tubes. For TCRbeta analysis, collaborators shipped samples in one of three forms: frozen whole blood, isolated PBMCs, or DNA extracted from either of those sample types. In this sample, this clone turned up a few times. Its specific antigen is unknown. No qualities accompany the bases; no much larger clone lies one base away. TCRbeta CDR3 regions were amplified from genomic DNA using the immunoSEQ Assay, a bias-controlled multiplex PCR. On the study's bioinformatics: Nucleated cell counts per sample were estimated from amplification of reference gene primers within the assay. To quantify the absolute abundance of each unique TCRbeta CDR3 rearrangement, sequence reads were collapsed and filtered. For each sample, productive Simpson clonality was calculated by taking the square root of Simpson's diversity index across productive rearrangements. The table was pulled from immuneACCESS by TCRdb, which kept in-frame rearrangements only. Such tables lose some clones; where checked, under half of the loss comes from unresolved V genes, and the rest has no known cause. The D gene and trimming were derived from the DNA, and the V and J assignments and clone size from that table. This sample holds about 150,000 clones; around 80% were observed only once. Roughly 8.9% of the sample belongs to the ten largest clones.

The V and J segments used are TRBV19 and TRBJ1-2; a tentative D match to TRBD1 spans 6 bases. The sample consisted of peripheral blood. This receptor was identified in a woman in her fifties or sixties with acute or convalescent COVID-19. The CDR3 has the sequence CASQTGMANYGYTF. The sequence in DNA is TGTGCCAGTCAAACAGGGATGGCTAACTATGGCTACACCTTC.